The sequence of this TCR beta chain was determined in a study of blood T cell repertoires in COVID-19. On the study more broadly: From T cells, B-cell-depleted T cells, or PBMCs came the material, which was cDNA or gDNA.

The repertoire was sequenced with immunoSEQ multiplex PCR; TCRdb's copy has only in-frame clones and lacks some. The table shows 400,000 or so clones, with approximately 87% occurring only once. Participants were aged about 18 to 100 years from 20 to 30 US areas. Membership in each cohort depended on participant-reported clinical history. Material for sequencing was PBMCs or T cells enriched from blood (not recorded which). This TCR came from a man in his forties or fifties in a cohort exposed to, infected with or recovered from COVID-19 (not recorded which).

CDR3 in amino acids: CASSRTPDSPTEAFF. The CDR3 nucleotides read TGTGCCAGCAGCCGAACGCCTGACAGCCCCACTGAAGCTTTCTTT. The chain carries TRBV5-6 and TRBJ1-1; D is possibly TRBD1 (5 bases). Germline V lookup: CDR1 SGHDT, CDR2 YYEEEE. V was trimmed by 4 bases and J by 4 bases, leaving 17 bases between them. The CDR3 consists of 15 residues.